The present T cell receptor beta chain was sequenced within a study of PD-1 blockade in classical Hodgkin lymphoma. Profiling relied on immunoSEQ multiplex PCR, and the TCRdb table lists in-frame clones only, not all of them. The table includes around 50,000 clones, under 95% detected once. This CDR3 contains 15 residues. Trimming took 3 bases from V and 7 from J, leaving 18 bases between them. CDR1 and CDR2 from the germline V gene are SGHAT and FQNNGV. Time point of the sample: newly diagnosed, previously untreated cHL patient sample. Sequenced input: peripheral blood mononuclear cells (PBMCs). This chain uses TRBV11-2 with TRBJ1-1; no clear D. This receptor was taken from a human donor with classical Hodgkin lymphoma. CDR3 in amino acids: CASSFSELLHNEAFF. In DNA, the CDR3 is TGTGCCAGCAGCTTTTCTGAGCTCCTACACAATGAAGCTTTCTTT. The full variable domain, its missing parts supplied by reference TRBV11-2 and TRBJ1-1, is EAGVAQSPRYKIIEKRQSVAFWCNPISGHATLYWYQQILGQGPKLLIQFQNNGVVDDSQLPKDRFSAERLKGVDSTLKIQPAKLEDSAVYLCASSFSELLHNEAFFGQGTRLTVV.